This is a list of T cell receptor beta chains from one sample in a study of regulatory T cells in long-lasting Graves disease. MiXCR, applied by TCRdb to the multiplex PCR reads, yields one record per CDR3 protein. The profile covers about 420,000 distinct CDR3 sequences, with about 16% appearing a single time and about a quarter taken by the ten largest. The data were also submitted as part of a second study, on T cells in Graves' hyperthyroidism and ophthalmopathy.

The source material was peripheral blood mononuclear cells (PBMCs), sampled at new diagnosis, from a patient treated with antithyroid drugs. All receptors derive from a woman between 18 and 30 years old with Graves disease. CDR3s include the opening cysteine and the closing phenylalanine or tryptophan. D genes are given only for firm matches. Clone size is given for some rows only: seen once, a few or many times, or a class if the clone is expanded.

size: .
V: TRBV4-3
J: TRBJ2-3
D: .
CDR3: CASSQDIVGFRTQYF
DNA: TGCGCCAGCAGCCAAGATATAGTGGGGTTCCGTACGCAGTATTTT

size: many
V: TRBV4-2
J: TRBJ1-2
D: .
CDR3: CASSQSNYGYTF
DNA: TGTGCCAGCAGCCAATCCAACTATGGCTACACCTTC

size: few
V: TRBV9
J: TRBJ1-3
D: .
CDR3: CASSVGINSGNTIYF
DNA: TGTGCCAGCAGCGTAGGCATCAACTCTGGAAACACCATATATTTT

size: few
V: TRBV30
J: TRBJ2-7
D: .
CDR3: CAWSVHDEQYF
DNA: TGTGCCTGGAGTGTACACGACGAGCAGTACTTC

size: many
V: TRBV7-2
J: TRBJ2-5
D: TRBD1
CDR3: CASSLAGTGGETQYF
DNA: TGTGCCAGCAGCTTAGCGGGAACAGGGGGGGAGACCCAGTACTTC

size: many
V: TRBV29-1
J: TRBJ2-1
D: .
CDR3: CSVIGVEQFF
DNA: TGCAGCGTTATCGGGGTTGAGCAGTTCTTC

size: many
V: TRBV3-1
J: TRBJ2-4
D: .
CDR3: CASSQAVVAKNIQYF
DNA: TGTGCCAGCAGCCAGGCCGTGGTAGCCAAAAACATTCAGTACTTC

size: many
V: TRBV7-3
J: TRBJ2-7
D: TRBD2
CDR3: CASSSTAGSREQYF
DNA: TGTGCCAGCAGCTCTACAGCGGGATCGCGCGAGCAGTACTTC

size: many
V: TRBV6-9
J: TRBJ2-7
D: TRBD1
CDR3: CASSLTGTGIYEQYF
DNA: TGTGCCAGCAGTTTAACCGGGACAGGAATCTACGAGCAGTACTTC

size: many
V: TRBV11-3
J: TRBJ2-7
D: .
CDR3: CASSLVLTGGPYEQYF
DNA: TGTGCCAGCAGCTTAGTCCTGACAGGCGGGCCGTACGAGCAGTACTTC

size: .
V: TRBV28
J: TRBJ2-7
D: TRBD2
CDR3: CASNPASGSDEQYF
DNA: TGTGCCAGCAACCCCGCTAGCGGGAGTGACGAGCAGTACTTC

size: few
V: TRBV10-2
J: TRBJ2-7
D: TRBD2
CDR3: CASITGGHSYEQYF
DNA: TGCGCCAGCATCACGGGGGGGCACTCCTACGAGCAGTACTTC

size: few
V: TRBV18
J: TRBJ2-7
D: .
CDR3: CASSPQNGVYEQYF
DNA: TGTGCCAGCTCACCACAAAATGGGGTGTACGAGCAGTACTTC

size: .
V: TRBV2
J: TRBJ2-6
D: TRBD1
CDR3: CASSEEEQGSGANVLTF
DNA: TGTGCCAGCAGTGAAGAAGAACAGGGGTCTGGGGCCAACGTCCTGACTTTC

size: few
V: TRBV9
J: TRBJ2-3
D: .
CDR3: CASNRATTPTDTQYF
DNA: TGTGCCAGCAACAGGGCGACTACCCCCACAGATACGCAGTATTTT

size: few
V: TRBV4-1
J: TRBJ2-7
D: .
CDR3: CASSQDIREQYF
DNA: TGCGCCAGCAGCCAAGATATTCGGGAGCAGTACTTC

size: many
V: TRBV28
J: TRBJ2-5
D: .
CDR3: CASSLGTGQETQYF
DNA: TGTGCCAGCAGCTTAGGAACAGGCCAAGAGACCCAGTACTTC

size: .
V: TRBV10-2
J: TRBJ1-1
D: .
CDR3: CASSESRNTEAFF
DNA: TGCGCCAGCAGTGAGTCGAGGAACACTGAAGCTTTCTTT

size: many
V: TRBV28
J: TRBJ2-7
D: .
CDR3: CASSLGPGVYEQYF
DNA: TGTGCCAGCAGCCTGGGACCTGGGGTCTACGAGCAGTACTTC

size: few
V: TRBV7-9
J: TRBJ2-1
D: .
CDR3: CASSALGGSGYFF
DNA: TGTGCCAGCAGCGCCCTCGGGGGCTCGGGATACTTCTTC

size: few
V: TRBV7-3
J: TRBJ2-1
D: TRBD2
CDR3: CASSRSGTGEQFF
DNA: TGTGCCAGCAGCCGAAGCGGGACTGGTGAGCAGTTCTTC

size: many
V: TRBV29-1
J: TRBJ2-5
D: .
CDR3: CSVAGPETQYF
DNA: TGCAGCGTTGCCGGACCAGAGACCCAGTACTTC

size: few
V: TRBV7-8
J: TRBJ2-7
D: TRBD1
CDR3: CASSRAGTGAQTYEQYF
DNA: TGTGCCAGCAGCAGAGCCGGGACAGGGGCCCAAACCTACGAGCAGTACTTC